This is a list of T cell receptor beta chains from one sample in a study of blood T cell repertoires in COVID-19. Libraries were prepared by immunoSEQ multiplex PCR; TCRdb keeps only in-frame clonotypes and omits some of them. The data show roughly 270,000 clones, around 83% seen once. The sequencing sample was made of PBMCs or T cells enriched from blood (not recorded which). The receptors here all came from a man aged 40-49 years who had been exposed to COVID-19. CDR3s include the opening cysteine and the closing phenylalanine or tryptophan. The D gene is left open where the match is weak. A clone size is listed for some rows: how often the clone was seen (once, few, many), or a class if it is expanded.

>.|TRBV15|.|TRBJ2-6
TGTGCCACCAGCAGAGCAGGCTCTGGGGCCAACGTCCTGACTTTC
CATSRAGSGANVLTF
>.|TRBV5-1|.|TRBJ1-1
TGCGCCAGCAGCTTGGTCTCAGTAACTGAAGCTTTCTTT
CASSLVSVTEAFF
>.|TRBV2|TRBD1|TRBJ2-1
TGTGCCAGCAGTCCTGGACAGGGATTGAGTGAGCAGTTCTTC
CASSPGQGLSEQFF
>once|TRBV9|TRBD1|TRBJ1-4
TGTGCCAGCAGCCCCGGATTGGGGGGGACAGGCAATAATGAAAAACTGTTTTTT
CASSPGLGGTGNNEKLFF
>.|TRBV10-1|TRBD2|TRBJ2-1
TGCGCCAGCGGGGCGGGAGGGCTTAACAATGAGCAGTTCTTC
CASGAGGLNNEQFF
>.|TRBV5-1|TRBD1|TRBJ1-2
TGCGCCAGCAGCGAGTTCGAGGGGGGACAGTTCTATGGCTACACCTTC
CASSEFEGGQFYGYTF
>.|TRBV7-3|TRBD1|TRBJ1-2
TGTGCCAGCAGCCGGACAGGAAATGGCTACACCTTC
CASSRTGNGYTF
>.|TRBV11-2|TRBD1|TRBJ2-1
TGTGCCAGCAGCTTAGGACAGGGGGCTAGTAATGAGCAGTTCTTC
CASSLGQGASNEQFF
>.|TRBV6-5|.|TRBJ1-1
TGTGCCAGCCCGCAGTGGTTGCGGGCTTTCTTT
CASPQWLRAFF
>.|TRBV19|.|TRBJ1-5
TGTGCCACCGGGGGTAGCAATCAGCCCCAGCATTTT
CATGGSNQPQHF
>.|TRBV11-3|TRBD2|TRBJ2-1
TGTGCCAGCAGCCCCGCCGGGCTAGCGGGATGGCATGAGCAGTTCTTC
CASSPAGLAGWHEQFF
>.|TRBV7-2|.|TRBJ2-5
TGTGCCAGCAGCTCCCCATGGGACTCTCAAGAGACCCAGTACTTC
CASSSPWDSQETQYF
>.|TRBV30|.|TRBJ2-3
TGTGCCTGGAGTGTACTCACCGCTCTTAAAGTAAAGCGCAGAGATACGCAGTATTTT
CAWSVLTALKVKRRDTQYF
>.|TRBV7-3|.|TRBJ1-1
TGTGCCAGCAGCTCCCAAGGGGGTGAAGCTTTCTTT
CASSSQGGEAFF
>.|TRBV3-1/TRBV3-2|.|TRBJ1-4
TGTGCCAGCAGCCAACCCCAGGATGGTGAAAAACTGTTTTTT
CASSQPQDGEKLFF
>.|TRBV2|TRBD1|TRBJ1-1
TGTGCCAGCAGCATAGCCGGGACAGGGGTCAACACTGAAGCTTTCTTT
CASSIAGTGVNTEAFF
>.|TRBV5-6|.|TRBJ2-7
TGTGCCAGCAGCTTGGCAGGTACCTACGAGCAGTACTTC
CASSLAGTYEQYF
>.|TRBV29-1|.|TRBJ2-3
TGCAGCGTTGAATCGACTGCAGATACGCAGTATTTT
CSVESTADTQYF
>.|TRBV3-1/TRBV3-2|.|TRBJ2-7
TGTGCCAGCAGCCAACGCCCCAACAGGGTCTACGAGCAGTACTTC
CASSQRPNRVYEQYF
>.|TRBV5-6|TRBD1|TRBJ1-1
TGTGCCAGCAGCCACGGGACAGATCTGAACACTGAAGCTTTCTTT
CASSHGTDLNTEAFF
>.|TRBV10-1|TRBD1|TRBJ2-3
TGCGCCAGCAGTGATTGGGCAGGGGGCCCAAAATTT
CASSDWAGGPKF
>once|TRBV6-5|TRBD1|TRBJ1-2
TGTGCCAGCAACCCGGGGACAGGGGTAAAGGGTGGCTACACCTTC
CASNPGTGVKGGYTF
>.|TRBV5-5|.|TRBJ2-7
TGTGCCAGCAGCTTAACGGCGCCGGGGGGCCCCCACGAGCAGTACTTC
CASSLTAPGGPHEQYF
>.|TRBV9|.|TRBJ2-5
TGTGCCAGCAGCGGGGGCTACAGGAATCAAGAGACCCAGTACTTC
CASSGGYRNQETQYF
>once|TRBV5-4|.|TRBJ2-5
TGTGCCAGCAGTCCCGGGACAAACCTTGGAGAGACCCAGTACTTC
CASSPGTNLGETQYF
>.|TRBV7-2|.|TRBJ2-7
TGTGCCAGCAGCTTCGGCGGGATGAGCTCCTACGAGCAGTACTTC
CASSFGGMSSYEQYF
>few|TRBV6-4|.|TRBJ2-1
TGTGCCAGCAGTGCGATGGCGGGAACCAATGAGCAGTTCTTC
CASSAMAGTNEQFF
>.|TRBV30|.|TRBJ1-1
TGTGCCTCCGCGCGGGGACCTATGAACACTGAAGCTTTCTTT
CASARGPMNTEAFF
>.|TRBV3-1/TRBV3-2|.|TRBJ2-2
TGTGCCAGCAGCTCCCGCGTCGTAGCCGCCGGGGAGCTGTTTTTT
CASSSRVVAAGELFF
>.|TRBV6-5|.|TRBJ2-7
TGTGCCAGCCGACAGGTGGTCTACGAGCAGTACTTC
CASRQVVYEQYF
>.|TRBV7-2|.|TRBJ2-7
TGTGCCAGCAGCCTCGCGTCCGGGACTTTCTCCTACGAGCAGTACTTC
CASSLASGTFSYEQYF
>.|TRBV5-4|TRBD1|TRBJ2-3
TGTGCCAGCAGCTTGGGACAGGGGGTTGTAGGTACGCAGTATTTT
CASSLGQGVVGTQYF
>.|TRBV23-1|TRBD2|TRBJ2-3
TGCGCCAGCAGTCGACAATCGGGGGGAGAGGGCACAGATACGCAGTATTTT
CASSRQSGGEGTDTQYF
>.|TRBV5-1|TRBD1|TRBJ1-1
TGCGCCAGCAGCTTATCAGGGGGAAGGACTGAAGCTTTCTTT
CASSLSGGRTEAFF
>.|TRBV7-9|TRBD2|TRBJ2-1
TGTGCCAGCAGCTTAGCGGGAGGGCATGAGCAGTTCTTC
CASSLAGGHEQFF
>once|TRBV3-1/TRBV3-2|.|TRBJ2-5
TGTGCCAGCAGCCCAATACTCCGGGAGACCCAGTACTTC
CASSPILRETQYF
>few|TRBV6-2/TRBV6-3|TRBD1|TRBJ2-7
TGTGCCAGCAGTCGGCTAGACAGGGGCCACGAGCAGTACTTC
CASSRLDRGHEQYF
>.|TRBV3-1/TRBV3-2|.|TRBJ1-6
TGTGCCAGCAGCCAATTAGCCCGGGAGACTCTAGCCCTCCACTTT
CASSQLARETLALHF
>many|TRBV4-1|TRBD2|TRBJ2-5
TGCGCCAGCAGCCAGGTTCGTGGCGGGAGTAGAAAGACCCAGTACTTC
CASSQVRGGSRKTQYF
>.|TRBV7-2|TRBD1|TRBJ2-1
TGTGCCAGCAGCCTAAGACCGGGACAGCCCTATTCTCTCGAGTTCTTC
CASSLRPGQPYSLEFF